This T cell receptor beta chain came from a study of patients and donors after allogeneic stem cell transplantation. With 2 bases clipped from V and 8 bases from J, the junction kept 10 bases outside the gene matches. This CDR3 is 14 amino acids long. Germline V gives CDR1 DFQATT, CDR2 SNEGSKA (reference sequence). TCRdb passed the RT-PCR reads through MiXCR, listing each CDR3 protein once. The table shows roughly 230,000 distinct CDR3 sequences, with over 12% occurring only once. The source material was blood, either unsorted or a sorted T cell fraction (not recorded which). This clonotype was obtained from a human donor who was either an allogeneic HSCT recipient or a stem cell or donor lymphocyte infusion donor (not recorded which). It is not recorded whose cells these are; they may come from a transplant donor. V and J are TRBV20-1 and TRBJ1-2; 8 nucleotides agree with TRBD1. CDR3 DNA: TGCAGTGCTAGACCCCCGACAGGGGCTCTGGGCTACACCTTC. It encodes CSARPPTGALGYTF.